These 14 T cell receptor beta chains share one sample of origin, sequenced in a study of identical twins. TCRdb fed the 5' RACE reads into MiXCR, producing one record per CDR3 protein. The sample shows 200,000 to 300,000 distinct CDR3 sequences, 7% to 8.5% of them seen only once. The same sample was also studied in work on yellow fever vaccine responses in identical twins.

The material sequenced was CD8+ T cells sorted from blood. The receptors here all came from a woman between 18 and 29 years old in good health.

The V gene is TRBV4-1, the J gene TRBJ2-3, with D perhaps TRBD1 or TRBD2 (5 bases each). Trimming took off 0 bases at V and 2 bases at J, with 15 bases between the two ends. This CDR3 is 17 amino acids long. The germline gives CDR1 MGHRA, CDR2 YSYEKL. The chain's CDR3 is CASSQDRWGTTTDTQYF. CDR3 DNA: TGCGCCAGCAGCCAAGACCGGTGGGGGACGACCACAGATACGCAGTATTTT.

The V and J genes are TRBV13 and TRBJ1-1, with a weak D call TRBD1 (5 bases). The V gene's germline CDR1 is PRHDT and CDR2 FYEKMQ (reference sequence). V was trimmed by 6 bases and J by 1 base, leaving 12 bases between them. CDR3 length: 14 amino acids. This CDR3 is CASRTGHPNTEAFF. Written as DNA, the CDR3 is TGTGCCAGCAGAACAGGACACCCGAACACTGAAGCTTTCTTT.

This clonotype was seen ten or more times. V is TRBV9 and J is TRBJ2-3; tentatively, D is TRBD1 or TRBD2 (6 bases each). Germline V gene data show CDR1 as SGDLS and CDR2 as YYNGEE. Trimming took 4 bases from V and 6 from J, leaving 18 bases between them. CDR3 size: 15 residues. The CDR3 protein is CASSLTWTGADTQYF. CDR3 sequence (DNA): TGTGCCAGCAGCCTAACCTGGACGGGGGCGGATACGCAGTATTTT.

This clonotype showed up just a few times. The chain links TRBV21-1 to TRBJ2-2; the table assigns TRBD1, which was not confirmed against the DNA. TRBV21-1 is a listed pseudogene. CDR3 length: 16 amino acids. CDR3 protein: CASSKSDRANTGELFF. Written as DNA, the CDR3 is TGTGCCAGCAGCAAAAGCGACAGGGCGAACACCGGGGAGCTGTTTTTT.

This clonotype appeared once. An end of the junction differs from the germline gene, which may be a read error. In nucleotides, the CDR3 is TGCAGTGCCCCACTAGCGGGGAACACAGATACGCATTATTTT. Translation gives CSAPLAGNTDTHYF. The genes are TRBV20-1 and TRBJ2-3; 10 bases align to TRBD2. CDR3 length: 14 residues. Per germline, CDR1 DFQATT and CDR2 SNEGSKA (reference sequence).

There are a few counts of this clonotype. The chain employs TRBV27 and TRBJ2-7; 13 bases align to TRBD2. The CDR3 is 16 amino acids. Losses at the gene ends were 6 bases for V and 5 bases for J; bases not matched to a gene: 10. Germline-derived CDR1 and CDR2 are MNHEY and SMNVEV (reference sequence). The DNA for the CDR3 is TGTGCCAGCAGACCCGGACTAGCGGGAGTGTTGCACGAGCAGTACTTC. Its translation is CASRPGLAGVLHEQYF.

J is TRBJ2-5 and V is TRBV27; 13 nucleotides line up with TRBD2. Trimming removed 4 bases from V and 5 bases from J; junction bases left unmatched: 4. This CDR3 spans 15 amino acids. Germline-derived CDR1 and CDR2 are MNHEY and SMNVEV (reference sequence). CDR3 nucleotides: TGTGCCAGCAGTTCGACTAGCGGGGGGATGGAGACCCAGTACTTC. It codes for CASSSTSGGMETQYF.

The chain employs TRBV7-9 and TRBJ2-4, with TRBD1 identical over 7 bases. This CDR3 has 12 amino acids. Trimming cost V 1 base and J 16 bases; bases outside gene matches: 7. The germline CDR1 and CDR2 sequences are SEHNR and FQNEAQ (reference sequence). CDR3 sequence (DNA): TGTGCCAGCAGCTTAGACAGGGGCGGCTTTTACTTC. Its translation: CASSLDRGGFYF.

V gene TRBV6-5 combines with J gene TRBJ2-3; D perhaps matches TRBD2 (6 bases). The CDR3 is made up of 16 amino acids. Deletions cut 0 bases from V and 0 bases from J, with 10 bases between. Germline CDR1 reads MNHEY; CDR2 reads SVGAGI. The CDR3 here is CASSYSDYQSTDTQYF. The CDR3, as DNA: TGTGCCAGCAGTTACTCGGACTACCAAAGCACAGATACGCAGTATTTT.

The CDR3 spells CATSWPRTGGVDTGELFF. Written as DNA, the CDR3 is TGTGCCACTTCATGGCCGAGGACAGGGGGCGTCGACACCGGGGAGCTGTTTTTT. The chain joins TRBV6-2 or TRBV6-3 to TRBJ2-2, with 11 bases aligning to TRBD1. The CDR3 has 18 amino acids. V gave up 10 bases and J gave up 3 bases; unmatched junction bases: 16. Germline V CDR1 and CDR2: MNHEY, SVGEGT.

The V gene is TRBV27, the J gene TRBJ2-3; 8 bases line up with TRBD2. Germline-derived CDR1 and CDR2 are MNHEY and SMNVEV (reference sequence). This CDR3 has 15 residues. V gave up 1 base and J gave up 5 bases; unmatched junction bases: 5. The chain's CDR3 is CASSLFGGAGDTQYF. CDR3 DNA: TGTGCCAGCAGTTTATTCGGGGGGGCCGGAGATACGCAGTATTTT.

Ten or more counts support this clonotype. The CDR3 DNA is TGTGCCAGCAGCATTCCACGGACGGACAACACCGGGGAGCTGTTTTTT. This translates into CASSIPRTDNTGELFF. This chain joins TRBV7-2 and TRBJ2-2; D is uncertain. Trimming shortened V by 5 bases and J by 2 bases, and 15 bases separated the two germline ends. There are 16 residues in the CDR3. Germline-derived CDR1 and CDR2 are SGHTA and FQGNSA.

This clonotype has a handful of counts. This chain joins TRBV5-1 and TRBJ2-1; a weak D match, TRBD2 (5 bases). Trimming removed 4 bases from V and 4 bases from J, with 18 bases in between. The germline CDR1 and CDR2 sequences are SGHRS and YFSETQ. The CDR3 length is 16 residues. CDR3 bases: TGCGCCAGCAGCAGCGGACTCTCGTTTGATTACAATGAGCAGTTCTTC. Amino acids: CASSSGLSFDYNEQFF.

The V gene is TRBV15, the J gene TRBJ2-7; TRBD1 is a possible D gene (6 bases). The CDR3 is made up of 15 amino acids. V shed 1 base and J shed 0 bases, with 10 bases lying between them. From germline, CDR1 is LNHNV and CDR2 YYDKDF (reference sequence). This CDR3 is CATSRGPGDSYEQYF. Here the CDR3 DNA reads TGTGCCACCAGCAGAGGGCCAGGGGACTCCTACGAGCAGTACTTC. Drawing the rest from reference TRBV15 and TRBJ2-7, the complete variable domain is DAMVIQNPRYQVTQFGKPVTLSCSQTLNHNVMYWYQQKSSQAPKLLFHYYDKDFNNEADTPDNFQSRRPNTSFCFLDIRSPGLGDTAMYLCATSRGPGDSYEQYFGPGTRLTVT.